Given below is one T cell receptor (beta chain) in context. These data originate in a study of shared clonotypes between healthy human individuals. The CDR3 totals 14 residues. V shed 6 bases and J 1 base; nucleotides not matched to a gene: 4. Germline values: CDR1 MNHEY, CDR2 SVGAGI. Method: immunoSEQ multiplex PCR; TCRdb's copy keeps in-frame clones and lacks some. The sample records more than 400,000 clones, 81% being singletons. The TCR originated in a woman aged 40 to 55 in good health. Some clones in this sample may be carry-over from other donors' samples. Sequenced sample: PBMCs. The chain recombines TRBV6-5 with TRBJ2-7, with 9 bases lining up with TRBD2. The CDR3 protein is CASRATSGSYEQYF. The CDR3 nucleotides are TGTGCCAGCAGAGCGACTAGCGGATCCTACGAGCAGTACTTC.